What follows describes a single T cell receptor (beta chain). The record originates from a study of blood T cell repertoires in COVID-19. Only in-frame clones appear in the TCRdb table, and some are missing; sequencing was by immunoSEQ multiplex PCR. The table lists around 200,000 clones, around 87% of them singletons. This CDR3 comprises 16 residues. CDR1 LNHDA and CDR2 SQIVND come from the germline V gene (reference sequence). J lost 4 bases, V lost 5 bases, and 7 bases had no gene match. The sequenced sample consisted of peripheral blood. This TCR was sampled from a man aged 40-49 years with active or convalescent COVID-19. The chain has TRBV19 and TRBJ2-3; TRBD2 aligns across 12 bases. The chain's CDR3 is CASSPLTSGGPDTQYF. CDR3 sequence (DNA): TGTGCCAGTAGTCCCCTGACTAGCGGGGGACCAGATACGCAGTATTTT.